These T cell receptor beta chains were read from a single sample in a study of blood T cell repertoires in COVID-19. The data were produced by immunoSEQ multiplex PCR, yet TCRdb's version contains in-frame clones alone and is incomplete. This sample has over 90,000 clones, with around nine tenths found just once. Sequencing was carried out using peripheral blood. The receptors were gathered from a man in his fifties with acute or convalescent COVID-19. Each CDR3 is given with its conserved first and last residue. D genes are given only for firm matches. Expanded clones get a size class; other rows say once, few or many, or leave the size out.

>TRBJ2-7|13|TRBV11-3|NA|NA
CASSFSRIYEQYF
TGTGCCAGCAGCTTCTCCAGAATCTACGAGCAGTACTTC
>TRBJ2-7|16|TRBV6-2/TRBV6-3|TRBD2|once
CASSYGRLAGIYEQYF
TGTGCCAGCAGTTATGGGCGGCTAGCGGGAATCTACGAGCAGTACTTC
>TRBJ2-7|17|TRBV5-8|TRBD1|NA
CASSYNIGQGAVYEQYF
TGTGCCAGCAGCTATAATATTGGACAGGGGGCAGTCTACGAGCAGTACTTC
>TRBJ1-2|17|TRBV5-1|NA|NA
CASSLDPLDSLNYGYTF
TGCGCCAGCAGCTTGGATCCTCTGGACAGCTTAAACTATGGCTACACCTTC
>TRBJ2-5|16|TRBV7-6|NA|NA
CASSYIGQGPQETQYF
TGTGCCAGCAGCTATATCGGTCAGGGTCCCCAAGAGACCCAGTACTTC
>TRBJ2-3|15|TRBV19|NA|NA
CASSIVGGSTDTQYF
TGTGCCAGTAGTATAGTTGGGGGGAGCACAGATACGCAGTATTTT
>TRBJ1-2|16|TRBV24-1|NA|NA
CATSDMGEPHNYGYTF
TGTGCCACCAGTGATATGGGAGAACCTCATAACTATGGCTACACCTTC
>TRBJ2-2|15|TRBV30|NA|NA
CAWSKYWEDTGELFF
TGTGCCTGGAGCAAGTACTGGGAGGACACCGGGGAGCTGTTTTTT
>TRBJ2-3|12|TRBV27|NA|once
CASSGRTDTQYF
TGTGCCAGCAGTGGGCGAACAGATACGCAGTATTTT
>TRBJ1-1|16|TRBV7-9|TRBD1|NA
CASSLGTGLGNTEAFF
TGTGCCAGCAGCCTCGGGACAGGCCTTGGGAACACTGAAGCTTTCTTT
>TRBJ2-7|13|TRBV7-2|NA|NA
CASSLAGVSEQYF
TGTGCCAGCAGCTTAGCGGGAGTATCCGAGCAGTACTTC
>TRBJ2-7|14|TRBV14|NA|NA
CASSMVGTPYEQYF
TGTGCCAGCAGCATGGTGGGGACTCCCTACGAGCAGTACTTC
>TRBJ2-7|15|TRBV5-1|TRBD2|NA
CASSLSSGRVSEQYF
TGCGCCAGCAGCTTGAGTAGCGGGAGAGTCTCCGAGCAGTACTTC
>TRBJ2-7|13|TRBV12-3/TRBV12-4|NA|NA
CASRPSGAYEQCF
TGTGCCAGCAGACCGAGCGGAGCCTACGAGCAGTGCTTC
>TRBJ2-1|16|TRBV24-1|TRBD1|NA
CATSEPPGQGIGEQFF
TGTGCCACCAGTGAGCCTCCGGGACAGGGGATTGGCGAGCAGTTCTTC
>TRBJ2-3|21|TRBV3-1/TRBV3-2|TRBD2|NA
CASSHTQGLWTSGHNTDTQYF
TGTGCCAGCAGCCATACCCAGGGACTCTGGACTAGCGGGCACAACACAGATACGCAGTATTTT
>TRBJ1-5|14|TRBV24-1|NA|once
CATSVGVSNQPQHF
TGTGCCACCAGTGTAGGAGTTAGCAATCAGCCCCAGCATTTT
>TRBJ2-1|15|TRBV6-4|TRBD2|NA
CASTKASGFYNEQFF
TGTGCCAGCACCAAAGCTAGCGGGTTCTACAATGAGCAGTTCTTC
>TRBJ1-6|15|TRBV4-3|NA|NA
CASSQEDILNSPLHF
TGCGCCAGCAGCCAAGAAGACATCTTGAATTCACCCCTCCACTTT
>TRBJ1-5|16|TRBV21-1|NA|few
CASSSRDTNSNQPQHF
TGTGCCAGCAGCAGCCGGGACACAAATAGCAATCAGCCCCAGCATTTT
>TRBJ2-5|16|TRBV5-1|NA|NA
CASSLAGQRTQETQYF
TGCGCCAGCAGCTTGGCGGGCCAAAGGACACAAGAGACCCAGTACTTC
>TRBJ2-7|13|TRBV12-3/TRBV12-4|NA|NA
CASSLESSYEQYF
TGTGCCAGCAGTTTGGAGTCTTCTTACGAGCAGTACTTC
>TRBJ2-7|12|TRBV3-1/TRBV3-2|NA|once
CASSQVGYEQYF
TGTGCCAGCAGCCAAGTCGGTTACGAGCAGTACTTC
>TRBJ1-4|15|TRBV11-2|TRBD1|NA
CASSLATGAREKLFF
TGTGCCAGCAGCTTAGCAACAGGGGCTCGTGAAAAACTGTTTTTT
>TRBJ2-3|14|TRBV11-3|TRBD2|NA
CASSLASGTDTQYF
TGTGCCAGCAGCTTAGCTAGCGGAACAGATACGCAGTATTTT
>TRBJ2-7|15|TRBV19|TRBD1|once
CASRDPGGKTYEQYF
TGTGCCAGTAGAGATCCAGGGGGCAAGACCTACGAGCAGTACTTC
>TRBJ1-6|15|TRBV25-1|NA|NA
CASSDTGYYNSPLHF
TGTGCCAGCAGTGACACAGGCTATTATAATTCACCCCTCCACTTT
>TRBJ2-7|12|TRBV25-1|NA|NA
CASSDRGYEQYF
TGTGCCAGCAGTGACCGGGGATACGAGCAGTACTTC
>TRBJ1-2|18|TRBV5-1|NA|NA
CASSIQTGGNPPMQGYTF
TGCGCCAGCAGCATCCAGACAGGTGGTAACCCCCCTATGCAGGGCTACACCTTC
>TRBJ1-5|14|TRBV5-6|NA|NA
CASSFGGAGQPQHF
TGTGCCAGCAGCTTTGGAGGGGCCGGTCAGCCCCAGCATTTT
>TRBJ1-3|17|TRBV15|TRBD1|NA
CATSRDSDRASGNTIYF
TGTGCCACCAGCAGAGATTCTGACAGGGCCTCTGGAAACACCATATATTTT
>TRBJ1-5|14|TRBV3-1/TRBV3-2|NA|NA
CASSQDGGNQPQHF
TGTGCCAGCAGCCAAGACGGCGGGAATCAGCCCCAGCATTTT
>TRBJ2-1|16|TRBV11-3|TRBD2|NA
CASSSLRGVTYNEQFF
TGTGCCAGCAGCTCCCTCCGGGGGGTCACCTACAATGAGCAGTTCTTC
>TRBJ2-3|18|TRBV7-8|TRBD2|NA
CASSLLSGRSLRGDTQYF
TGTGCCAGCAGCCTACTTAGCGGGAGGTCCCTCCGGGGAGATACGCAGTATTTT
>TRBJ2-5|15|TRBV6-6|NA|NA
CASSYWQGHGETQYF
TGTGCCAGCAGTTACTGGCAGGGGCATGGGGAGACCCAGTACTTC
>TRBJ2-1|15|TRBV11-1|TRBD2|NA
CASRAGGSLYNEQFF
TGTGCCAGCAGGGCCGGGGGGAGCCTATACAATGAGCAGTTCTTC
>TRBJ2-5|17|TRBV5-6|TRBD1|NA
CASSRQGAHPSQETQYF
TGTGCCAGCAGCCGACAGGGGGCCCACCCCTCCCAAGAGACCCAGTACTTC
>TRBJ2-5|15|TRBV5-1|NA|NA
CASSLDSYQDGTQYF
TGCGCCAGCAGCTTGGACAGTTACCAAGATGGGACCCAGTACTTC
>TRBJ1-2|13|TRBV11-3|TRBD1|NA
CASSRTGLYGYTF
TGTGCCAGCAGCCGGACAGGACTCTATGGCTACACCTTC
>TRBJ1-2|14|TRBV6-5|TRBD1|few
CASRTGQGAPGYTF
TGTGCCAGCAGAACCGGACAGGGGGCGCCCGGCTACACCTTC
>TRBJ2-3|15|TRBV5-1|NA|NA
CASSGIAAFTDTQYF
TGCGCCAGCAGCGGCATAGCGGCCTTTACAGATACGCAGTATTTT
>TRBJ2-3|14|TRBV5-1|TRBD1|NA
CASSTGQDTDTQYF
TGCGCCAGCAGCACGGGACAGGACACAGATACGCAGTATTTT
>TRBJ2-7|15|TRBV15|TRBD1|NA
CATSPVGQGSYEQYF
TGTGCCACCAGCCCCGTCGGACAGGGTTCCTACGAGCAGTACTTC
>TRBJ1-2|16|TRBV5-6|NA|NA
CASSDPRTKIGYGYTF
TGTGCCAGCAGCGACCCGAGGACAAAGATTGGATATGGCTACACCTTC
>TRBJ2-3|14|TRBV19|TRBD1|NA
CASTDRGVSDTQYF
TGTGCCAGTACTGACAGGGGAGTGTCAGATACGCAGTATTTT
>TRBJ1-6|13|TRBV27|NA|NA
CASSFSGLSPLHF
TGTGCCAGCAGTTTTTCGGGACTATCACCCCTCCACTTT
>TRBJ1-1|15|TRBV5-6|NA|NA
CASSLATRPNTEAFF
TGTGCCAGCAGCTTGGCTACCAGGCCGAACACTGAAGCTTTCTTT
>TRBJ2-1|15|TRBV7-9|TRBD2|NA
CASSLGGSPYNEQFF
TGTGCCAGCAGCTTAGGCGGGAGTCCCTACAATGAGCAGTTCTTC
>TRBJ2-2|13|TRBV19|NA|once
CASSIEDTGELFF
TGTGCCAGTAGTATTGAGGACACCGGGGAGCTGTTTTTT
>TRBJ1-1|13|TRBV19|NA|NA
CASTPQGNTEAFF
TGTGCCAGTACTCCGCAGGGGAACACTGAAGCTTTCTTT
>TRBJ2-1|16|TRBV6-1|TRBD2|NA
CASSDIPGGGHNEQFF
TGTGCCAGCAGTGATATCCCCGGGGGAGGGCACAATGAGCAGTTCTTC
>TRBJ1-5|14|TRBV19|TRBD1|NA
CASRWTGSNQPQHF
TGTGCCAGTAGGTGGACAGGGAGCAATCAGCCCCAGCATTTT
>TRBJ2-3|15|TRBV2|NA|few
CASSARESTTDTQYF
TGTGCCAGCAGTGCCCGGGAGAGCACCACAGATACGCAGTATTTT